This record concerns one T cell receptor (beta chain) sequence. This specimen belongs to a study of blood T cell repertoires in COVID-19. Study as a whole: From the United States, Italy and Spain came samples of acute and convalescent COVID-19.

Authors' data handling: From reference gene primer amplification, estimates of nucleated cell counts were derived. Assay used: immunoSEQ multiplex PCR; TCRdb lists only in-frame clones, some missing. V and J calls and clone size are copied from that table; D and trimming were computed from the DNA. The sample has approximately 330,000 clones; 87% are singletons. The germline gives CDR1 GTSNPN, CDR2 SVGIG (reference sequence). The CDR3 is 16 amino acids. V dropped 0 bases and J dropped 1; count of bases not matched to a gene: 4. What was sequenced was peripheral blood. The receptor's source is a man between 25 and 39 years old with COVID-19, enrolled during active disease. The chain combines TRBV30 with TRBJ1-5; TRBD1 matches 9 bases. CDR3 region: CAWSVYRGRSNQPQHF. CDR3 nucleotides: TGTGCCTGGAGTGTCTACAGGGGGCGCAGCAATCAGCCCCAGCATTTT.